This T cell receptor beta chain originates from a study of T cells in Graves' hyperthyroidism and ophthalmopathy (dated by TCRdb to the late 2010s). Broadly, across the study: Peripheral blood was sampled at the time of initial diagnosis, prior to any treatment. The approximately 100 discovery patients were randomly split 7:3 into training and test sets. In addition, the study compared T-cell repertoires in thyroid tissue and in blood from roughly 6 Graves' hyperthyroidism patients. TCR Vbeta CDR3 sequencing of approximately 140 peripheral blood samples (43 ophthalmopathy, about 80 hyperthyroidism and roughly 17 progressor patients) is reported in the paper. After blood sampling, hyperthyroidism patients were treated with methimazole at a starting dose of 30 mg daily, and ophthalmopathy patients were treated with high-dose intravenous methylprednisolone. TCR V-J signatures able to tell the groups apart were searched for in a discovery cohort of some 97 patients, of whom more than 40 had Graves' ophthalmopathy and around 58 had stable Graves' hyperthyroidism. An independent validation cohort of under 20 hyperthyroidism patients and about 16 patients who later progressed to ophthalmopathy tested prospective prediction of ophthalmopathy. Beyond this particular receptor, the publication reports: During validation, the model predicted progression to ophthalmopathy a median of about 6.5 months ahead of onset, with more than 60% sensitivity and 72.22% specificity. No statistical method was used to fix the sample size in advance, and group allocation was not hidden from the investigators. Blood samples also contained most of the expanded thyroid clonotypes (frequency above 0.001), which suggests that blood repertoires may reflect thyroid immune responses. Ophthalmopathy was separated from stable hyperthyroidism by a 13 V-J signature model, with approximately 85% sensitivity and 81% to 83% specificity obtained in cross-validation and 80%/75% obtained in testing.

A patient counted as having stable Graves' hyperthyroidism if no progression to ophthalmopathy occurred over 18 months of follow-up. Hyperthyroidism patients were newly diagnosed, with disease duration under 2 months, and aged 18 to 65 years. The study excluded patients with uncontrolled infections, other autoimmune diseases, pregnancy or lactation. Diagnoses were established on the basis of clinical symptoms, serum thyroxine and TRAb, thyroid ultrasound, and orbital computed tomography. Ficoll-Paque density gradient centrifugation was used to isolate PBMCs from around 10 ml of fresh peripheral blood. Trizol reagent was used to extract total RNA, and RNA quality was then checked on an Agilent 2100 Bioanalyzer. This clonotype was observed at least ten times. The specificity of this receptor is unknown. Base qualities are not at hand, and no much larger clone is one base apart. Its CDR3 holds 16 amino acids, cysteine through phenylalanine. The CDR3 DNA has 48 bases and is translated from base 1. The germline V gene gives CDR1 as KGHSH and CDR2 as LQKENI. The V and J ends are trimmed by 1 base and 0 bases, leaving 10 bases between them.

TCR beta CDR3 regions were amplified from RNA transcripts. For the first round of RT-PCR on the TCR CDR3, the HTBI primer set was used together with the Qiagen OneStep RT-PCR kit. Libraries were constructed in a second round of multiplex PCR, after which size selection and purification were carried out. The libraries were sequenced on an Illumina HiSeq2000 using paired-end 100 bp reads. Turning to the authors' computational methods: Raw data were processed with SOAPnuke, discarding reads with adapters, uncalled bases, mean Phred below 15, or no exact constant-primer or identifier match. COPE v1.2.5 was used to merge the high-quality paired reads, and each unique nucleotide sequence was defined as a clonotype. Clonotypes were aligned to IMGT TRBV, TRBD and TRBJ reference segments using MiTCR v1.1. The analysis was restricted to V-J combinations with a frequency above 0.0001, which together covered roughly 99% of the repertoires. A TCS score was defined as the ratio between F50 (clonal expansion) and ExV (chaos), using BLOSUM62-based TCRdist between CDR3 peptides within each V-J. Welch's t-statistics and random forest reduced fewer than 600 V-J features to roughly 13, which were used in a naive Bayes classifier (R e1071). Starting from the raw public reads, TCRdb applied fastp trimming at Q25, assembled clones with MiXCR and retained in-frame beta chains. Here each entry gathers all rows of one CDR3 protein and keeps the most common genes and DNA. These V and J calls are TCRdb output, not the study's own analysis. The sample table shows under 800,000 distinct CDR3 sequences, and about 15% are seen once. The top ten hold roughly 10% of the sample.

Recombination connected TRBV18 to TRBJ1-5; TRBD1 is possibly the D segment (5 matching bases). This clonotype was obtained from a woman between 18 and 29 years old with Graves' hyperthyroidism. Sequencing was done on a sample of blood. The nucleotide sequence is TGTGCCAGCTCACCACGGGGGACCTATAGCAATCAGCCCCAGCATTTT. It translates as CASSPRGTYSNQPQHF. When the CDR3 is completed using the reference TRBV18 and TRBJ1-5 genes on either side, the full variable domain is NAGVMQNPRHLVRRRGQEARLRCSPMKGHSHVYWYRQLPEEGLKFMVYLQKENIIDESGMPKERFSAEFPKEGPSILRIQQVVRGDSAAYFCASSPRGTYSNQPQHFGDGTRLSIL.